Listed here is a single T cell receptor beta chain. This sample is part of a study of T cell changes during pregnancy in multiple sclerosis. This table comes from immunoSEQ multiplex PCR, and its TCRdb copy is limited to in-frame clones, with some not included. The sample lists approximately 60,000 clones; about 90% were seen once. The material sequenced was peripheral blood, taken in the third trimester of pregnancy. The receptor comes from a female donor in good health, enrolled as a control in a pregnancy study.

The CDR3 coding sequence is TGTGCCTGGAGCCCTATACTCACTGAAGCTTTCTTT. It translates to CAWSPILTEAFF. The genes are TRBV30 and TRBJ1-1; D gene ambiguous. Trimming took 3 bases from V and 4 from J, leaving 9 bases between them. From germline, CDR1 is GTSNPN and CDR2 SVGIG (reference sequence). This CDR3 has 12 amino acids.